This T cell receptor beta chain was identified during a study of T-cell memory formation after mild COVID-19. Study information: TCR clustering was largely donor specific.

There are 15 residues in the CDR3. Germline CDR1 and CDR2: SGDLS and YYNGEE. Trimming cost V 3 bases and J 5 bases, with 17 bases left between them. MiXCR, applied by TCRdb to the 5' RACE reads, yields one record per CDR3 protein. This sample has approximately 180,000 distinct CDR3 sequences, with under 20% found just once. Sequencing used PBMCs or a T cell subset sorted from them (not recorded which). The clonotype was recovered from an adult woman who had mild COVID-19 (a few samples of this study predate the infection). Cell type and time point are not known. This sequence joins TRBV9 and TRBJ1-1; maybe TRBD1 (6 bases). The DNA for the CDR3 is TGTGCCAGCAGCGGTCCCAGGGGAGCAGGTACTGAAGCTTTCTTT. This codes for CASSGPRGAGTEAFF. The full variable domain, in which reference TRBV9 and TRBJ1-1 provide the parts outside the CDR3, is DSGVTQTPKHLITATGQRVTLRCSPRSGDLSVYWYQQSLDQGLQFLIQYYNGEERAKGNILERFSAQQFPDLHSELNLSSLELGDSALYFCASSGPRGAGTEAFFGQGTRLTVV.